The clone carrying this T cell receptor (beta chain) showed up just a few times. At one boundary the junction diverges from the germline segment, which might be a read error. This entry belongs to a study of T cells after yellow fever vaccination. Overall study context: Low-cell-number fractions were prepared with SMART-Seq v4 Ultra Low Input.

TCRdb called the 5' RACE reads again in MiXCR, with one record for every CDR3 protein. The sample holds approximately 550,000 distinct CDR3 sequences; around an eighth are singletons and the top ten take 11% to 15%. This CDR3 has 20 amino acids. Looked up from germline, CDR1 is LNHNV and CDR2 is YYDKDF (reference sequence). The receptor was derived from a man younger than 40 who received the YFV17D yellow fever vaccine. This chain connects TRBV15 to TRBJ2-2, with 9 positions matching TRBD2. Source: PBMCs, taken on the day of the yellow fever booster vaccination. CDR3 in DNA: TGTGCCGCCAGCAGTTTAGTTCGGCGGGAGGGCCTCGCGAACACCGGGGAGCTGTTTTTT. It translates to CAASSLVRREGLANTGELFF.